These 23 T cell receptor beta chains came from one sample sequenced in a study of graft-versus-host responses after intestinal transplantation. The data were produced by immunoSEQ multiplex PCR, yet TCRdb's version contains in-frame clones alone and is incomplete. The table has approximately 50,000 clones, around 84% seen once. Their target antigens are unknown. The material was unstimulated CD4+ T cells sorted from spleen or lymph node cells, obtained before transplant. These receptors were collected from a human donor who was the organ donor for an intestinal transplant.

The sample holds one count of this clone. The DNA for the CDR3 is TGCGCCAGCAGCTTGGACAGTTTTCAAGAGACCCAGTACTTC. Translated, it gives CASSLDSFQETQYF. The chain carries TRBV5-1 and TRBJ2-5; D call uncertain. This CDR3 contains 14 residues. Germline V lookup: CDR1 SGHRS, CDR2 YFSETQ. The germline V and J ends were trimmed by 0 bases and 2 bases, with 8 bases remaining between them.

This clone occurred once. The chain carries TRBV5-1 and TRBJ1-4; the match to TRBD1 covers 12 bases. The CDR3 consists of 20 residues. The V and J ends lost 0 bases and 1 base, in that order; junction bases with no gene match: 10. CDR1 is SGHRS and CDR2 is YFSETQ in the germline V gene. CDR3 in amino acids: CASSLGPGQGALGTNEKLFF. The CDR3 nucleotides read TGCGCCAGCAGCTTGGGTCCGGGACAGGGGGCCCTTGGAACTAATGAAAAACTGTTTTTT.

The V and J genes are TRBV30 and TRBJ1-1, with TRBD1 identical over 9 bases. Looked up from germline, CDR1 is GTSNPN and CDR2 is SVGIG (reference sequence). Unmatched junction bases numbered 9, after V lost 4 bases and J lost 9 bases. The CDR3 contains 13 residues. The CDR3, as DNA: TGTGCCTGGACCCTAGGACAGGGGACTAAAGCTTTCTTT. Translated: CAWTLGQGTKAFF.

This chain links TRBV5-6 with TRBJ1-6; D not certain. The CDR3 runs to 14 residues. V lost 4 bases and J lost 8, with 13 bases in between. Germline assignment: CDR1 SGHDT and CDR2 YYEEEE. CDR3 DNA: TGTGCCAGCAGCGGCCCAGGACGTGATTCACCCCTCCACTTT. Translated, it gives CASSGPGRDSPLHF.

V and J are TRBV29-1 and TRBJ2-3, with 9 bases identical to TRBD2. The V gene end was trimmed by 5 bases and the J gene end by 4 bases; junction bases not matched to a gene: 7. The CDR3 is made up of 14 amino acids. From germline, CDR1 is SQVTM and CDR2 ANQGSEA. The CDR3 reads CSVTSGPRADTQYF. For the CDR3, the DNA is TGCAGCGTTACTAGCGGGCCTAGGGCAGATACGCAGTATTTT.

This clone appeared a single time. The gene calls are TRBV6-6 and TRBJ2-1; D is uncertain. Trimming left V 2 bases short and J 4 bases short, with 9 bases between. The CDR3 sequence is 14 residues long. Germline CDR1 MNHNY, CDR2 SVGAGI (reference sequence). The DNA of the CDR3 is TGTGCCAGCAGTTACCATGCAGTATACAATGAGCAGTTCTTC. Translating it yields CASSYHAVYNEQFF.

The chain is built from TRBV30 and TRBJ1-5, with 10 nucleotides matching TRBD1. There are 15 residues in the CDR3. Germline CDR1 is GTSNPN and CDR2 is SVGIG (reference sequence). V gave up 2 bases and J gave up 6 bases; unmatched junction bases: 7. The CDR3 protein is CAWSQDRGATQPQHF. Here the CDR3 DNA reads TGTGCCTGGAGTCAGGACAGGGGGGCAACTCAGCCCCAGCATTTT.

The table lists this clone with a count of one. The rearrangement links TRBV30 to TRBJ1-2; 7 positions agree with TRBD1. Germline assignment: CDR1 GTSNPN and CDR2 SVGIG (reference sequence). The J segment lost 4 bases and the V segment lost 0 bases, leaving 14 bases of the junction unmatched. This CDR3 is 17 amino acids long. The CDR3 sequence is CAWSVPGQLRRGYGYTF. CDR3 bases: TGTGCCTGGAGTGTACCGGGACAGCTTCGTCGTGGCTATGGCTACACCTTC.

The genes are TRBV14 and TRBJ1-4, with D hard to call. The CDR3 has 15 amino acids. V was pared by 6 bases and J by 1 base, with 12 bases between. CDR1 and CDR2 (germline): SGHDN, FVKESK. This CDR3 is CASSPGRRTNEKLFF. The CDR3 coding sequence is TGTGCCAGCAGTCCAGGACGGAGAACTAATGAAAAACTGTTTTTT.

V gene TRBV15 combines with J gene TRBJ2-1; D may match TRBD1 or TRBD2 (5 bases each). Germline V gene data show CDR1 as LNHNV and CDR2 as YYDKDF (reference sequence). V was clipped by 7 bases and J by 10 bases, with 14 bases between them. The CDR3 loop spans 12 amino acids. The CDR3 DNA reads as TGTGCCACCACCCATAGGTGGGGGGAGCAGTTCTTC. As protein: CATTHRWGEQFF.

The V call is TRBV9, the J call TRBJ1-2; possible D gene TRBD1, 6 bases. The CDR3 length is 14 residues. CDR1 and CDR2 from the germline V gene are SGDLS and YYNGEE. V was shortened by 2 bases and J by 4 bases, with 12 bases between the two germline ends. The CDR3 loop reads CASSVGGQAYGYTF. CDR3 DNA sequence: TGTGCCAGCAGCGTGGGGGGACAAGCCTATGGCTACACCTTC.

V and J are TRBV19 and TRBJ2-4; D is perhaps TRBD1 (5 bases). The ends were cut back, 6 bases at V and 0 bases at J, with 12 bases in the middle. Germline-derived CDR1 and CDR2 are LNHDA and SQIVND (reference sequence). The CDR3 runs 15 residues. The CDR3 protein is CASRVGALAKNIQYF. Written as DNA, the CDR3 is TGTGCCAGTAGGGTAGGGGCTTTAGCCAAAAACATTCAGTACTTC.

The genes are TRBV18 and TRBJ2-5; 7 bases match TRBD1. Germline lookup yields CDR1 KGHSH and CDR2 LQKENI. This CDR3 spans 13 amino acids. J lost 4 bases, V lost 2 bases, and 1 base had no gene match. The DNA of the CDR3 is TGTGCCAGCTCACCAGGGACAGCAGAGACCCAGTACTTC. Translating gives CASSPGTAETQYF.

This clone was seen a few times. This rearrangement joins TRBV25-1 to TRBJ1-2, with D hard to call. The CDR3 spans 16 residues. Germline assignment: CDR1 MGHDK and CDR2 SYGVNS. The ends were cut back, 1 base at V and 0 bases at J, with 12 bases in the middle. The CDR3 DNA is TGTGCCAGCAGTGAATCCCGGGGTAGGGCTAACTATGGCTACACCTTC. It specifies CASSESRGRANYGYTF.

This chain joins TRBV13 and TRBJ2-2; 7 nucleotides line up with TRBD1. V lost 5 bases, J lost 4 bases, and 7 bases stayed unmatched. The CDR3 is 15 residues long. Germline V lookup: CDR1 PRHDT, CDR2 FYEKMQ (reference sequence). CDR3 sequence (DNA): TGTGCCAGCAGCCTAAACAGGGGTCGCACCGGGGAGCTGTTTTTT. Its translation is CASSLNRGRTGELFF.

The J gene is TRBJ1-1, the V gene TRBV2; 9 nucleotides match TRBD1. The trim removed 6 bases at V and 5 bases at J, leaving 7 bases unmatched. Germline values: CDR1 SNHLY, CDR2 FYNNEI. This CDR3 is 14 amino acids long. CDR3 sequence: CASRRTGDFTEAFF. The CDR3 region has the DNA TGTGCCAGCAGGCGGACAGGGGATTTTACTGAAGCTTTCTTT. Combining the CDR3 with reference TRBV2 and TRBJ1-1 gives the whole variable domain EPEVTQTPSHQVTQMGQEVILRCVPISNHLYFYWYRQILGQKVEFLVSFYNNEISEKSEIFDDQFSVERPDGSNFTLKIRSTKLEDSAMYFCASRRTGDFTEAFFGQGTRLTVV.

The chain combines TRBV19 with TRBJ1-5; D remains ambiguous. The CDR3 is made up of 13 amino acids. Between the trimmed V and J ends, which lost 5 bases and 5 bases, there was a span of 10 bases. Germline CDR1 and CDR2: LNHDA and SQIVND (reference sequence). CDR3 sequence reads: CASSPPPDQPQHF. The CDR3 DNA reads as TGTGCCAGTAGTCCTCCCCCTGATCAGCCCCAGCATTTT.

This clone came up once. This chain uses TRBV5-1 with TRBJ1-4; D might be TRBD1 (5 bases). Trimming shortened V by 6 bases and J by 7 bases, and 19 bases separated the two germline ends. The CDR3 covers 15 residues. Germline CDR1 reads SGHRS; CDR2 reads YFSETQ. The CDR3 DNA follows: TGCGCCAGCAAAAGGGACGTTGGACTCCCTGAAAAACTGTTTTTT. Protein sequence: CASKRDVGLPEKLFF.

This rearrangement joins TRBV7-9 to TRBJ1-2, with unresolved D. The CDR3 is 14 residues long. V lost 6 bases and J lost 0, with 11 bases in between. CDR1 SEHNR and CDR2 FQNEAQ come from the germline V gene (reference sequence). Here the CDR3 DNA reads TGTGCCAGCAGACCCGGAGGTTCTAACTATGGCTACACCTTC. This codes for CASRPGGSNYGYTF.

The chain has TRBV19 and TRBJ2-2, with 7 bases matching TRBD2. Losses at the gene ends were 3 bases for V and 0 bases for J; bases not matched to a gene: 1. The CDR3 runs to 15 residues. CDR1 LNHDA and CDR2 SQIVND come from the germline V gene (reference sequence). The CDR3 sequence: CASSILAANTGELFF. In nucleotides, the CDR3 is TGTGCCAGTAGTATCCTAGCGGCGAACACCGGGGAGCTGTTTTTT.

The CDR3 sequence is CASSLGGLTGELFF. In nucleotides, the CDR3 is TGTGCCAGCAGCTTAGGGGGACTGACCGGGGAGCTGTTTTTT. The chain joins TRBV7-9 to TRBJ2-2, with a possible D match to TRBD2 (6 bases). The CDR3 has 14 residues. Trimming shortened V by 1 base and J by 5 bases, and 8 bases separated the two germline ends. Per germline, CDR1 SEHNR and CDR2 FQNEAQ (reference sequence).

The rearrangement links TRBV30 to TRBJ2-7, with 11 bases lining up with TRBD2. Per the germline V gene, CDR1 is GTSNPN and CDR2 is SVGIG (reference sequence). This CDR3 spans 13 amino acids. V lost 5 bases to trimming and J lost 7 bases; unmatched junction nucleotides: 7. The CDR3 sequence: CAWGPLAGGEQYF. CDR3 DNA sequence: TGTGCCTGGGGCCCTTTAGCGGGAGGGGAGCAGTACTTC. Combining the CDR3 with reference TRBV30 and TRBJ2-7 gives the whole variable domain SQTIHQWPATLVQPVGSPLSLECTVEGTSNPNLYWYRQAAGRGLQLLFYSVGIGQISSEVPQNLSASRPQDRQFILSSKKLLLSDSGFYLCAWGPLAGGEQYFGPGTRLTVT.

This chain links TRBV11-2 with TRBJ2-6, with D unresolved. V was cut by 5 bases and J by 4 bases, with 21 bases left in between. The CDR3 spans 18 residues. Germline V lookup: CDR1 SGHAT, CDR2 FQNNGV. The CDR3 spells CASSRTPSEGSGANVLTF. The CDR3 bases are TGTGCCAGCAGCCGAACTCCGTCGGAAGGGTCCGGGGCCAACGTCCTGACTTTC.